The T cell receptor (beta chain) under discussion was sequenced for a study of CD8 T cells in ankylosing spondylitis. Study-wide results and caveats: Seemingly distinctive of ankylosing spondylitis blood was a TCR beta motif formed by eight highly homologous variants.

From the 5' RACE reads, TCRdb called clonotypes with MiXCR, one entry per CDR3 protein. In the table there are around 480,000 distinct CDR3 sequences, about 15% of which are singletons. The ends lost 4 bases at V and 2 bases at J; junction bases unmatched: 10. This CDR3 comprises 18 residues. CDR1 is SGHAT, CDR2 FQNNGV, per germline. This clonotype was found a few times. The antigen remains undetermined. The TCR originated in a male donor with ankylosing spondylitis. The sample taken for sequencing was blood, either unsorted or a sorted T cell fraction (not recorded which). The V and J genes are TRBV11-2 and TRBJ2-1; TRBD2 matches 11 bases. The CDR3 sequence: CASSSARVAGGPYNEQFF. CDR3 coding DNA: TGTGCCAGCAGCTCGGCAAGGGTAGCGGGAGGGCCCTACAATGAGCAGTTCTTC.